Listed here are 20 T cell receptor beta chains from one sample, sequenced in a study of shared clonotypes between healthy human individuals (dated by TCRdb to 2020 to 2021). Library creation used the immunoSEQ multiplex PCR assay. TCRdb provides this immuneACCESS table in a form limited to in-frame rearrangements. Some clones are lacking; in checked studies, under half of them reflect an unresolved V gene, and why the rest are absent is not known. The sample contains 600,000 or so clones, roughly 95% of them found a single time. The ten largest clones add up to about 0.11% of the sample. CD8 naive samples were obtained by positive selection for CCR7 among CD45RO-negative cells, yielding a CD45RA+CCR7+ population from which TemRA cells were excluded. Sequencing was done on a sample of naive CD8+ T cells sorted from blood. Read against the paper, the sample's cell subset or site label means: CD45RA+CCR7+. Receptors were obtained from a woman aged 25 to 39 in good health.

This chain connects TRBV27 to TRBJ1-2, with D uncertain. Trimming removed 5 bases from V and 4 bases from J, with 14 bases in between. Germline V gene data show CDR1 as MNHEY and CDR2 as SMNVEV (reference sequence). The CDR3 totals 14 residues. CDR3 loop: CASSPTGSSYGYTF. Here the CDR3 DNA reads TGTGCCAGCAGTCCCACCGGGTCGAGCTATGGCTACACCTTC.

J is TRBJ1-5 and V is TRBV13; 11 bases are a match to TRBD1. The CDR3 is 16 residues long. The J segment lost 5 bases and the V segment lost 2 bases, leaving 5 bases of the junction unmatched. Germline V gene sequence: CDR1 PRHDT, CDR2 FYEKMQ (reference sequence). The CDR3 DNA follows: TGTGCCAGCAGCTTATCCGGGACAGGGGGACATCAGCCCCAGCATTTT. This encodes CASSLSGTGGHQPQHF.

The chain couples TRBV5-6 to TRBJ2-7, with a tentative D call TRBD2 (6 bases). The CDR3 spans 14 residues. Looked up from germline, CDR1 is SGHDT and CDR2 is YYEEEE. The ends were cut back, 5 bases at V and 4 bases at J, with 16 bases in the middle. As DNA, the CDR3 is TGTGCCAGCAGTAAACTAGCTCTCATATACGAGCAGTACTTC. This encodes CASSKLALIYEQYF.

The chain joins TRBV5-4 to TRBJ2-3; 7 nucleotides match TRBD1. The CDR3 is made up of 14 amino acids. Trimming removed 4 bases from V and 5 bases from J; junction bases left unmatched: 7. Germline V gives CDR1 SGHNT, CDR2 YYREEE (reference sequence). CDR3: CASSVETGIDTQYF. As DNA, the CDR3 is TGTGCCAGCAGCGTGGAGACAGGGATAGATACGCAGTATTTT.

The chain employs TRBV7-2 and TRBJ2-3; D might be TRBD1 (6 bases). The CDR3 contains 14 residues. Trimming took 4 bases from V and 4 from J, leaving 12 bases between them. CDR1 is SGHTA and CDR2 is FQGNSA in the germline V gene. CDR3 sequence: CASSWSTGPDTQYF. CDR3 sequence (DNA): TGTGCCAGCAGCTGGTCAACAGGGCCAGATACGCAGTATTTT.

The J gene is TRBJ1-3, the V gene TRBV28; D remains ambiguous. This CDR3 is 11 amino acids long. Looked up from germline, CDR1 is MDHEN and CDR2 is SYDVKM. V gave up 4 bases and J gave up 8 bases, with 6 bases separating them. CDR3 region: CASSSRYTIYF. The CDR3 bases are TGTGCCAGCAGTTCGAGGTACACCATATATTTT.

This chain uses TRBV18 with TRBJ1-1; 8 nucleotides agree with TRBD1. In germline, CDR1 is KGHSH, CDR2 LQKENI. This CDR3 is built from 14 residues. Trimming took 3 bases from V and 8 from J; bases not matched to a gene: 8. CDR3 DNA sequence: TGTGCCAGCTCACCCCCGGACAGGGCTGTCGAAGCTTTCTTT. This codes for CASSPPDRAVEAFF.

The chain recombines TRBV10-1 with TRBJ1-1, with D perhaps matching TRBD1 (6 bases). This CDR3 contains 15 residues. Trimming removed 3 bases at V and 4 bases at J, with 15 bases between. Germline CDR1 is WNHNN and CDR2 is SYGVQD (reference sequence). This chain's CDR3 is CASSDGRGLFTEAFF. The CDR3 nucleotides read TGCGCCAGCAGTGATGGGAGGGGGTTGTTCACTGAAGCTTTCTTT.

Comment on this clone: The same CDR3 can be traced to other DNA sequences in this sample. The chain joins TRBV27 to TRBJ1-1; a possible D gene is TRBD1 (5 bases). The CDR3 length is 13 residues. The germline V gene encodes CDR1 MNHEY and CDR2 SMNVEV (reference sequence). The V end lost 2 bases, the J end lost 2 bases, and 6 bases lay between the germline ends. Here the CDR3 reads CASSLQGNTEAFF. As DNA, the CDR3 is TGTGCCAGCAGTTTACAGGGTAACACTGAAGCTTTCTTT.

CDR3 DNA: TGTGCCACGCTTAATGGAAAAACCTACGAGCAGTACTTC. Its translation: CATLNGKTYEQYF. The chain links TRBV7-9 to TRBJ2-7, with D unclear. The CDR3 runs 13 residues. Deletions cut 10 bases from V and 2 bases from J, with 15 bases between. CDR1 and CDR2 from the germline V gene are SEHNR and FQNEAQ (reference sequence).

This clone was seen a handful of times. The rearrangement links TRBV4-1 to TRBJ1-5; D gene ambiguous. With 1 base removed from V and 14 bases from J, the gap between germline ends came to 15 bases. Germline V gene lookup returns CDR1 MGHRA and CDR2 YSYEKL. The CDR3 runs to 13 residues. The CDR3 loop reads CASSQVKGVREHF. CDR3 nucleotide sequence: TGCGCCAGCAGCCAAGTCAAGGGAGTGAGGGAGCATTTT.

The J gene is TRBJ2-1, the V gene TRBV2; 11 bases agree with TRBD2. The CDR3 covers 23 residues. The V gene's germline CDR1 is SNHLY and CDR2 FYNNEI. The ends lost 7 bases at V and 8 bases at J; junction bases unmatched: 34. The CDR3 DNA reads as TGTGCCAGCAACTCCCCCAAAACGAAGCGCGGTAAGGCGACTAGCGGGAATAGGGATGAGCAGTTCTTC. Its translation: CASNSPKTKRGKATSGNRDEQFF.

CDR3 DNA sequence: TGTGCCAGTACCCCGGGGGGTAAGGGGATGCAGTACTTC. Its protein product is CASTPGGKGMQYF. The gene calls are TRBV19 and TRBJ2-4, with TRBD2 identical over 7 bases. This CDR3 contains 13 residues. The junction had 13 bases not matched to a gene; V was cut back by 7 bases and J by 13 bases. The germline V gene has CDR1 LNHDA and CDR2 SQIVND (reference sequence). Variable domain in full (rest from reference TRBV19 and TRBJ2-4): DGGITQSPKYLFRKEGQNVTLSCEQNLNHDAMYWYRQDPGQGLRLIYYSQIVNDFQKGDIAEGYSVSREKKESFPLTVTSAQKNPTAFYLCASTPGGKGMQYFGAGTRLSVL.

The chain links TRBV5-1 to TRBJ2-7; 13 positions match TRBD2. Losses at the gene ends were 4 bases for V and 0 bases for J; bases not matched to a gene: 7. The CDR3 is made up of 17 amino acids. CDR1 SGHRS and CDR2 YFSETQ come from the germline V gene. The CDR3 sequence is CASSTGLAGVLSYEQYF. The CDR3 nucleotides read TGCGCCAGCAGCACCGGACTAGCGGGAGTACTCTCCTACGAGCAGTACTTC. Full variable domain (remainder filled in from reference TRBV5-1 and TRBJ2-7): KAGVTQTPRYLIKTRGQQVTLSCSPISGHRSVSWYQQTPGQGLQFLFEYFSETQRNKGNFPGRFSGRQFSNSRSEMNVSTLELGDSALYLCASSTGLAGVLSYEQYFGPGTRLTVT.

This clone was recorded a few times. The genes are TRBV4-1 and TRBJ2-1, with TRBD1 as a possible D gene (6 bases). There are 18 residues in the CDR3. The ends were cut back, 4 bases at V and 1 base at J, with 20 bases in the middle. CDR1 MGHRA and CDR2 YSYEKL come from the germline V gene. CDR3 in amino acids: CASSPTPSTGLSYNEQFF. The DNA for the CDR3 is TGCGCCAGCAGCCCCACCCCTTCGACAGGCCTGTCCTACAATGAGCAGTTCTTC.

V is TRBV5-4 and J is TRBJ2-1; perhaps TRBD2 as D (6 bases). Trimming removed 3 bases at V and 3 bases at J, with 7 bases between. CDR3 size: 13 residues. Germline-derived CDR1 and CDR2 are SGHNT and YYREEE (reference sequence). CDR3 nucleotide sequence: TGTGCCAGCAGCTCGGACTACTACAATGAGCAGTTCTTC. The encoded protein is CASSSDYYNEQFF.

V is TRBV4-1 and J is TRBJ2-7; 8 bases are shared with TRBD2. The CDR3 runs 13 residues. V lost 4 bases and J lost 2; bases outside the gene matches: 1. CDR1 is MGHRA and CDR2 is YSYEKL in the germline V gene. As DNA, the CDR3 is TGCGCCAGCAGCCCCGGGAGGGCCTACGAGCAGTACTTC. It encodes CASSPGRAYEQYF.

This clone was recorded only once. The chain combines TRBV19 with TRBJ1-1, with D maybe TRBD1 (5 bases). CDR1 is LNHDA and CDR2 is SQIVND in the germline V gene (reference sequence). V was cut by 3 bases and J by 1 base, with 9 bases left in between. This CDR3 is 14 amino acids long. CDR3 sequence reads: CASSIEGSNTEAFF. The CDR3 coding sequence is TGTGCCAGTAGTATTGAGGGGTCGAACACTGAAGCTTTCTTT.

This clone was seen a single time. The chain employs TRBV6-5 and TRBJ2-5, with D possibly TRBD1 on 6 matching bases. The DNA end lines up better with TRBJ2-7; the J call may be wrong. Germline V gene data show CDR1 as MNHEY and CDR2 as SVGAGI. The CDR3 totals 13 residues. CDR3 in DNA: TGTGCCAGCAGTTACCTACAGGGTTACGAGCAGTACTTC. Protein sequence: CASSYLQGYEQYF.

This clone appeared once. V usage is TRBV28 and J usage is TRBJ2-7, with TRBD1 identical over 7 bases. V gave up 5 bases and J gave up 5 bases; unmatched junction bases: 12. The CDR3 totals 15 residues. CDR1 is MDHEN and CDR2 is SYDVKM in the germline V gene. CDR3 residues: CASSRPGTETDEQYF. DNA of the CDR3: TGTGCCAGCAGTCGACCGGGGACAGAAACAGACGAGCAGTACTTC.